These 4 T cell receptor beta chains were all obtained from the same sample, sequenced in a study of cytomegalovirus exposure and HLA in healthy donors. In the PCR, 60 Vbeta and 13 Jbeta primers were used. Sequencing used immunoSEQ multiplex PCR; TCRdb keeps in-frame clones, though not all of them. There are some 120,000 clones in the sample; roughly 68% occur only once, and over 3.5% lies in the top ten. The sequenced material came from PBMCs. The receptors stem from a woman aged 45-60 years in good health and CMV-seropositive.

The genes are TRBV5-1 and TRBJ2-2; D is unclear. The length of the CDR3 is 16 residues. V lost 0 bases to trimming and J lost 3 bases, with 12 bases between them. The germline V gene has CDR1 SGHRS and CDR2 YFSETQ. This CDR3 is CASSLGLMADTGELFF. CDR3 nucleotides: TGCGCCAGCAGCTTGGGGTTAATGGCGGACACCGGGGAGCTGTTTTTT.

This clone was detected once. The chain uses TRBV7-9 and TRBJ2-1; 15 bases align to TRBD2. Germline V gene lookup returns CDR1 SEHNR and CDR2 FQNEAQ (reference sequence). V dropped 0 bases and J dropped 13; count of bases not matched to a gene: 7. This CDR3 has 16 residues. The CDR3 region has the DNA TGTGCCAGCAGCTTAGCTGGGACTAGCGGGGGGCGTGGTCAGTTCTTC. Amino acids: CASSLAGTSGGRGQFF.

The chain combines TRBV28 with TRBJ2-5; D remains unclear. The V gene's germline CDR1 is MDHEN and CDR2 SYDVKM. Trimming cost V 5 bases and J 2 bases, with 6 bases left between them. The CDR3 spans 12 residues. The CDR3 DNA follows: TGTGCCAGCAGTCTAGTACAAGAGACCCAGTACTTC. As protein: CASSLVQETQYF.

This sequence joins TRBV7-2 and TRBJ1-6; no reliable D call. The length of the CDR3 is 12 residues. Germline CDR1 SGHTA, CDR2 FQGNSA. The V gene lost 5 bases and the J gene lost 4 bases, with 3 bases spanning the gap. CDR3 coding DNA: TGTGCCAGCAGCCCATATAATTCACCCCTCCACTTT. It codes for CASSPYNSPLHF.